This T cell receptor beta chain came from a study of metastatic and nonmetastatic thyroid tumors. Across the whole study: Where malignant and benign thyroid patients were concerned, repertoires were compared across blood and tumor or nodule tissue.

Germline-derived CDR1 and CDR2 are SGHRS and YFSETQ. This CDR3 has 12 residues. Trimming removed 5 bases from V and 8 bases from J, with 11 bases in between. There are many counts of this clone. Its antigen is undetermined. Patients were all untreated before their thyroid surgery. With MiXCR, TCRdb called clones anew from the PCR reads. The profile shows 25,000 to 30,000 clones, 15% of them singletons. Broader study findings: TCR beta diversity was reportedly significantly higher in malignant thyroid tumors than benign nodules, in blood and tumor.

Sequencing was done on a sample of blood. The J gene is TRBJ2-1, the V gene TRBV5-1; D remains unclear. This sequence originates from a male donor with papillary thyroid cancer or a benign thyroid nodule (not recorded which). Some clones in this sample may be carry-over from other donors' samples. This CDR3 is CASRLRSDEQFF. The DNA of the CDR3 is TGCGCCAGCAGACTTCGGTCAGATGAGCAGTTCTTC.